The 15 T cell receptor beta chains below come from one sample, sequenced in a study of blood T cell repertoires in COVID-19 (dated by TCRdb to the early 2020s). The protocol used for the library was the immunoSEQ multiplex PCR assay. This is the immuneACCESS table as TCRdb keeps it, with only in-frame sequences that have V and J called. A part of the clones is gone; compared with another copy, unresolved V genes explain less than half, and the rest is unexplained. In all, the sample holds 330,000 or so clones, and over 75% of those were seen once. The ten top clones hold around 1.9% of the sample. The sample taken for sequencing was PBMCs or T cells enriched from blood (not recorded which). These receptors were collected from a man in his forties or fifties in a cohort exposed to, infected with or recovered from COVID-19 (not recorded which).

The chain combines TRBV6-5 with TRBJ1-2, with D maybe TRBD1 (6 bases). Per germline, CDR1 MNHEY and CDR2 SVGAGI. The CDR3 sequence is 15 residues long. Trimming cost V 9 bases and J 0 bases, with 17 bases left between them. CDR3 coding DNA: TGTGCCAGTACGGTGGGGGCTTTTACTAACTATGGCTACACCTTC. The encoded protein is CASTVGAFTNYGYTF.

The chain links TRBV24-1 to TRBJ2-4, with D possibly TRBD2 on 6 matching bases. This CDR3 is 15 amino acids long. The V end was cut by 5 bases, the J end by 0 bases, with 10 bases between. From germline, CDR1 is KGHDR and CDR2 SFDVKD. The CDR3 spells CATSASGVAKNIQYF. CDR3 in DNA: TGTGCCACCAGTGCGTCGGGGGTAGCCAAAAACATTCAGTACTTC.

The gene calls are TRBV29-1 and TRBJ2-1; D is undetermined. The V end was cut by 5 bases, the J end by 10 bases, with 18 bases between. This CDR3 contains 13 residues. In germline, CDR1 is SQVTM, CDR2 ANQGSEA. CDR3: CSVLINLLQEQFF. The DNA of the CDR3 is TGCAGCGTTCTCATAAACCTCTTACAGGAGCAGTTCTTC.

V usage is TRBV12-5 and J usage is TRBJ1-2; no firm D call. Trimming took off 2 bases at V and 4 bases at J, with 26 bases between the two ends. This CDR3 comprises 19 residues. Germline values: CDR1 LGHNT, CDR2 FRNRAP. CDR3 in amino acids: CASGLYFRVGGVGCYGYTF. The CDR3 DNA follows: TGTGCTAGTGGTTTGTACTTTCGAGTCGGCGGGGTTGGATGCTATGGCTACACCTTC.

The chain joins TRBV5-1 to TRBJ2-2, with D unclear. Germline V gene sequence: CDR1 SGHRS, CDR2 YFSETQ. The CDR3 consists of 15 residues. V dropped 0 bases and J dropped 6 bases, with 12 bases sitting between them. For the CDR3, the DNA is TGCGCCAGCAGCTTGGCTAATGGTATCGCCGGGGAGCTGTTTTTT. Protein: CASSLANGIAGELFF.

A word on this clone: Other DNA sequences in the sample encode the same CDR3. V usage is TRBV6-5 and J usage is TRBJ2-3, with D perhaps TRBD1 (6 bases). V lost 6 bases, J lost 2 bases, and 12 bases lay in between. The germline V gene has CDR1 MNHEY and CDR2 SVGAGI. This CDR3 is built from 14 residues. CDR3 sequence: CASRLGQHTDTQYF. CDR3 nucleotides: TGTGCCAGCAGGCTCGGACAGCACACAGATACGCAGTATTTT.

The chain has TRBV15 and TRBJ2-3, with 10 bases lining up with TRBD2. The CDR3 is 16 amino acids. The V gene end was trimmed by 3 bases and the J gene end by 2 bases; junction bases not matched to a gene: 5. Germline V gives CDR1 LNHNV, CDR2 YYDKDF (reference sequence). CDR3 protein: CATSSKLAGITDTQYF. In nucleotides, the CDR3 is TGTGCCACCAGCAGTAAACTAGCGGGAATCACAGATACGCAGTATTTT.

V usage is TRBV2 and J usage is TRBJ2-3; D is perhaps TRBD1 (6 bases). The ends were cut back, 7 bases at V and 5 bases at J, with 13 bases in the middle. The CDR3 runs 13 residues. Germline V gene lookup returns CDR1 SNHLY and CDR2 FYNNEI. CDR3 amino acids: CASKGVVGDTQYF. The CDR3 nucleotides are TGTGCCAGCAAGGGGGTGGTCGGAGATACGCAGTATTTT.

The chain employs TRBV28 and TRBJ1-5; TRBD1 might be the D (5 bases). Germline CDR1 reads MDHEN; CDR2 reads SYDVKM. The CDR3 is 15 residues long. Between the trimmed V and J ends, which lost 3 bases and 7 bases, there was a span of 16 bases. The CDR3 spells CASSFPLGSGQPQHF. CDR3 nucleotide sequence: TGTGCCAGCAGTTTCCCGCTCGGGTCAGGGCAGCCCCAGCATTTT. Based on the CDR3 plus reference TRBV28 and TRBJ1-5, the full variable domain is DVKVTQSSRYLVKRTGEKVFLECVQDMDHENMFWYRQDPGLGLRLIYFSYDVKMKEKGDIPEGYSVSREKKERFSLILESASTNQTSMYLCASSFPLGSGQPQHFGDGTRLSIL.

The V call is TRBV25-1, the J call TRBJ1-3; D perhaps matches TRBD1 (5 bases). V was trimmed by 7 bases and J by 2 bases, leaving 21 bases between them. Germline V lookup: CDR1 MGHDK, CDR2 SYGVNS. This CDR3 has 17 residues. The CDR3 loop reads CASIARGEAGTGNTIYF. The CDR3 DNA follows: TGTGCCAGCATCGCACGGGGGGAGGCTGGTACTGGAAACACCATATATTTT. The full variable domain, with the rest looked up from reference TRBV25-1 and TRBJ1-3, is EADIYQTPRYLVIGTGKKITLECSQTMGHDKMYWYQQDPGMELHLIHYSYGVNSTEKGDLSSESTVSRIRTEHFPLTLESARPSHTSQYLCASIARGEAGTGNTIYFGEGSWLTVV.

This clone turned up a few times. This chain joins TRBV27 and TRBJ2-3, with D unresolved. CDR1 is MNHEY, CDR2 SMNVEV, per germline (reference sequence). V lost 6 bases and J lost 1, with 14 bases in between. The CDR3 loop spans 15 amino acids. The CDR3 is CASRSLAVRTDTQYF. The DNA for the CDR3 is TGTGCCAGCAGATCCCTGGCAGTTCGCACAGATACGCAGTATTTT.

The chain combines TRBV25-1 with TRBJ2-7; a possible D gene is TRBD1 (8 bases). The V end lost 10 bases, the J end lost 2 bases, and 18 bases lay between the germline ends. The CDR3 contains 14 residues. Germline V gene data show CDR1 as MGHDK and CDR2 as SYGVNS. The CDR3 protein is CATLPTGGAYEQYF. The CDR3 DNA reads as TGTGCCACCCTACCCACAGGGGGGGCCTACGAGCAGTACTTC.

The genes are TRBV2 and TRBJ1-4, with D maybe TRBD1 (5 bases). V gave up 4 bases and J gave up 4 bases, with 10 bases separating them. Germline CDR1 reads SNHLY; CDR2 reads FYNNEI. This CDR3 contains 14 residues. The DNA of the CDR3 is TGTGCCAGCAGTGGTCCCAGGGATAATGAAAAACTGTTTTTT. Encoded protein: CASSGPRDNEKLFF.

The chain couples TRBV9 to TRBJ2-1; 14 bases are shared with TRBD2. Germline V lookup: CDR1 SGDLS, CDR2 YYNGEE. The CDR3 loop spans 17 amino acids. V shed 1 base, J shed 6 bases, and the junction held 6 bases outside the gene matches. The CDR3, as DNA: TGTGCCAGCAGCGTATTTGGGGGGACTAGCGGGAGCAATGAGCAGTTCTTC. It codes for CASSVFGGTSGSNEQFF.

The chain carries TRBV7-9 and TRBJ1-5, with TRBD1 matching 7 bases. The V and J ends lost 6 bases and 3 bases, in that order; junction bases with no gene match: 8. Germline V CDR1 and CDR2: SEHNR, FQNEAQ (reference sequence). The CDR3 extends over 15 amino acids. The DNA of the CDR3 is TGTGCCAGCAGTGGGGGCAGGGGGGCCAATCAGCCCCAGCATTTT. Translating it yields CASSGGRGANQPQHF.